The subject of this entry is one TCR beta chain. Its antigen is still unknown. This sample was included in a study of T cell clones after liver transplantation. Points from the study as a whole: Low donor cell numbers restricted donor-reactive repertoire measurement in two subjects. A significant post-transplant drop in circulating graft-donor-reactive CD4 TCRbeta sequences occurred in most of the 8 subjects.

Trimming removed 1 base from V and 7 bases from J, with 5 bases in between. CDR3 length: 12 amino acids. The germline CDR1 and CDR2 sequences are LNHDA and SQIVND (reference sequence). Produced via immunoSEQ multiplex PCR; TCRdb's table is partial and in-frame only. Among just over 60,000 clones listed, about two thirds were seen once. The sample consisted of CD4+ T cells from blood, taken before liver transplant. This TCR was sampled from a human donor who received a liver transplant. The genes are TRBV19 and TRBJ2-1, with D possibly being TRBD1 (5 bases). As DNA, the CDR3 is TGTGCCAGTAGTATAGCAGGGAATGAGCAGTTCTTC. It is translated as CASSIAGNEQFF. Full variable domain (missing parts from reference TRBV19 and TRBJ2-1): DGGITQSPKYLFRKEGQNVTLSCEQNLNHDAMYWYRQDPGQGLRLIYYSQIVNDFQKGDIAEGYSVSREKKESFPLTVTSAQKNPTAFYLCASSIAGNEQFFGPGTRLTVL.